This TCR beta chain was sequenced in a study of blood T cell repertoires in COVID-19. Assignment of participants to cohorts was predicated upon participant-reported clinical history. Recovery meant two consecutive negative NP/OP PCR tests, professional clearance, or resolved symptoms. Original processing methods: Scientists estimated how many nucleated cells there were by amplifying reference gene primers. Sequencing used immunoSEQ multiplex PCR; TCRdb keeps in-frame clones, though not all of them. Clonal size and the V and J genes are those of that table, whereas D and trimming came from the DNA. The sample has approximately 500,000 clones; around 87% are singletons. The TCR was taken from a woman aged 40-49 years who had recovered from COVID-19. The sequenced sample consisted of PBMCs or T cells enriched from blood (not recorded which).

The CDR3 spells CAWSVSGSTEAFF. The CDR3 nucleotides are TGTGCCTGGAGTGTATCCGGGAGCACTGAAGCTTTCTTT. The chain carries TRBV30 and TRBJ1-1, with unresolved D. CDR3 length: 13 amino acids. In germline, CDR1 is GTSNPN, CDR2 SVGIG (reference sequence). Between the trimmed V and J ends, which lost 0 bases and 4 bases, there was a span of 9 bases.